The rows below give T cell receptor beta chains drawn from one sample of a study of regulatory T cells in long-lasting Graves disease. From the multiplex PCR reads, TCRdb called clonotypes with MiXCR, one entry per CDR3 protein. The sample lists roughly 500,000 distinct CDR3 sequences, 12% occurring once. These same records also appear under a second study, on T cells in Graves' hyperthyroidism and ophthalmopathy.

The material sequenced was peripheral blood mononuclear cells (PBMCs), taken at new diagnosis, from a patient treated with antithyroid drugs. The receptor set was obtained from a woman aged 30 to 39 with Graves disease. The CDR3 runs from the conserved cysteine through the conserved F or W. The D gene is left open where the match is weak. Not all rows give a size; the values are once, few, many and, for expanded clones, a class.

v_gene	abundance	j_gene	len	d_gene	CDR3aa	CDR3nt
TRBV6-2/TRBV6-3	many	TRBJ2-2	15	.	CASSYIVLQTGELFF	TGTGCCAGCAGTTATATCGTCTTACAAACCGGGGAGCTGTTTTTT
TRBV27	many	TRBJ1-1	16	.	CASRKILVGSGAEAFF	TGTGCCAGCAGGAAAATCTTGGTAGGATCGGGCGCTGAAGCTTTCTTT
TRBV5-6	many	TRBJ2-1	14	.	CASRKASSYNEQFF	TGTGCCAGCAGGAAGGCTAGTTCCTACAATGAGCAGTTCTTC
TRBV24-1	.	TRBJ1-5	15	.	CATSDPQGPGEPQHF	TGTGCCACCAGTGACCCACAGGGTCCAGGAGAGCCCCAGCATTTT
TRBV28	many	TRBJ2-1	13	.	CASSGNGYNEQFF	TGTGCCAGCAGCGGGAATGGGTACAATGAGCAGTTCTTC
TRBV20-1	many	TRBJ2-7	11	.	CSASHYGEQYF	TGCAGTGCTAGTCATTATGGAGAGCAGTACTTC
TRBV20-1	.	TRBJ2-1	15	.	CSARDSGGPHNEQFF	TGCAGTGCTAGAGATTCCGGGGGTCCCCACAATGAGCAGTTCTTC
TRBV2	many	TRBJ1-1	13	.	CASSEGYAIGAFF	TGTGCCAGCAGTGAAGGGTACGCAATTGGAGCTTTCTTT
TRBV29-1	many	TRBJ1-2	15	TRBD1	CSADAQGALDYGYTF	TGCAGCGCCGACGCACAGGGGGCGCTCGACTATGGCTACACCTTC
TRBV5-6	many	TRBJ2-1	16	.	CASSGRRSSSYNEQFF	TGTGCCAGCAGTGGGCGGCGGTCTTCTAGCTACAATGAGCAGTTCTTC
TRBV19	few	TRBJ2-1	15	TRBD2	CASRPRAGAYNEQFF	TGTGCCAGTAGACCGCGAGCGGGGGCCTACAATGAGCAGTTCTTC
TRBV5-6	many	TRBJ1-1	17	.	CASSSVAGFGWGTEAFF	TGTGCCAGCAGCTCTGTGGCAGGGTTCGGGTGGGGCACTGAAGCTTTCTTT
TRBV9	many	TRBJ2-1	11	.	CASSVGGEQFF	TGTGCCAGCAGCGTAGGTGGAGAGCAGTTCTTC
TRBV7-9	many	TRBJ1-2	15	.	CASSQSRGRGYGYTF	TGTGCCAGCAGCCAAAGTCGGGGACGAGGCTATGGCTACACCTTC
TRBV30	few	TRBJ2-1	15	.	CAWSGGASDSAEQFF	TGTGCCTGGAGTGGAGGAGCCTCGGACTCCGCTGAGCAGTTCTTC
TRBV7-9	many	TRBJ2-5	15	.	CASSSEGYRGETQYF	TGTGCCAGCAGCAGTGAGGGGTATCGGGGAGAGACCCAGTACTTC
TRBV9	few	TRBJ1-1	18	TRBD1	CASSVSGTVFSMNTEAFF	TGTGCCAGCAGCGTCTCCGGGACAGTATTTTCCATGAACACTGAAGCTTTCTTT
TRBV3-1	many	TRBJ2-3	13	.	CASSQDQADTQYF	TGTGCCAGCAGCCAAGATCAGGCAGATACGCAGTATTTT
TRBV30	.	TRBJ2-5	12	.	CAWSVALATQYF	TGTGCCTGGAGTGTAGCATTGGCGACCCAGTACTTC
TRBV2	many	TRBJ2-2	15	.	CASSVRASNTGELFF	TGTGCCAGCAGTGTTCGGGCTTCGAACACCGGGGAGCTGTTTTTT
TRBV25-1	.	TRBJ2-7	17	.	CASSDSPPRGVLYEQYF	TGTGCCAGCAGTGACTCCCCACCAAGGGGGGTCCTCTACGAGCAGTACTTC
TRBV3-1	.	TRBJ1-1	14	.	CASSQVGVATEAFF	TGTGCCAGCAGCCAAGTTGGGGTTGCCACTGAAGCTTTCTTT